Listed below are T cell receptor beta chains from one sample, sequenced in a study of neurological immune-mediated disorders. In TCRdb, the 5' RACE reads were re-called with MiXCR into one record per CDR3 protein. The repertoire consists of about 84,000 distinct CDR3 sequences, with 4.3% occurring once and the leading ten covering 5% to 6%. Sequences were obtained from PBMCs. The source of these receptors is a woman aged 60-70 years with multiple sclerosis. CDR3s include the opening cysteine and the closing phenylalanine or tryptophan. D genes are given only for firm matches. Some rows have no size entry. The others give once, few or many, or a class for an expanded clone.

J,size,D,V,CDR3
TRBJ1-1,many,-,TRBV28,CASSPPGTQNTEAFF
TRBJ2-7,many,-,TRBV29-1,CSPGTGPSSYEQYF
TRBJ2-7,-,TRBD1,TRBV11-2,CASSDRDRVVYEQYF
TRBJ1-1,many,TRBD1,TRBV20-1,CSPSDRGLRAFF
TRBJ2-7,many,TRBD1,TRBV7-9,CASSSDRDSYEQYF
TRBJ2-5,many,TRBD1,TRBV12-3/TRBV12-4,CASSFDRVETQYF
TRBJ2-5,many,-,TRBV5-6,CASSFRASGRQETQYF
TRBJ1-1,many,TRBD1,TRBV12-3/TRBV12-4,CASRSYRGGTEAFF
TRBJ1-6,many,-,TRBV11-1,CASTHARGSPLHF
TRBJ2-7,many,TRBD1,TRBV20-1,CSARPGQGARYEQYF
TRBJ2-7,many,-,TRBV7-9,CASSLAISGYEQYF
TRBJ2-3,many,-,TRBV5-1,CASSLGRPTDTQYF
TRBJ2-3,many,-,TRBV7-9,CASTPNGQSTDTQYF
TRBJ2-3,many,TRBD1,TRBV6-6,CASTQDRGLRTQYF
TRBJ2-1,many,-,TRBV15,CATSLRVVLAEYNEQFF